This TCR beta chain was captured in a study of blood T cell repertoires in COVID-19. Donors were grouped by their self-reported clinical history. Each recovered donor of Cohort 3 presented with two negative PCRs, clearance, or symptom resolution. The germline CDR1 and CDR2 sequences are LGHDT and YNNKEL (reference sequence). Trimming stripped 1 base from V and 8 bases from J, with 11 bases between. The CDR3 has 13 amino acids. A few counts support this clone. Profiling relied on immunoSEQ multiplex PCR, and the TCRdb table lists in-frame clones only, not all of them. This table holds almost 500,000 clones, roughly nine tenths found once.

The sample taken for sequencing was PBMCs or T cells enriched from blood (not recorded which). The source of this sequence is an older woman who had recovered from COVID-19. The rearrangement joins TRBV3-1 (or the pseudogene TRBV3-2) to TRBJ1-1, with no clear D. The CDR3 region is CASSQGQVAEAFF. In DNA, the CDR3 is TGTGCCAGCAGCCAAGGGCAGGTGGCAGAAGCTTTCTTT.